This T cell receptor beta chain was sequenced during a study of response to subunit inactivated influenza vaccine. Notes on the study in general: Every seasonal influenza vaccination brings in few new T cells, the authors suggested.

MiXCR was run by TCRdb on the RT-PCR reads, yielding one entry per CDR3 protein. Among roughly 710,000 distinct CDR3 sequences listed, 12% to 15% were seen once. Comment on this clonotype: Its specificity is not known.

Looked up from germline, CDR1 is LGHDT and CDR2 is YNNKEL (reference sequence). The germline V and J ends were trimmed by 0 bases and 8 bases, with 16 bases remaining between them. This CDR3 is built from 15 residues. The chain recombines TRBV3-1 with TRBJ1-2; D not resolved. The sequence derives from a man aged 50 or older who received an inactivated influenza vaccine. Sample: PBMCs from blood, taken approximately 15 days before vaccination. CDR3 in DNA: TGTGCCAGCAGCCAAGATCCTGGGTTCGTGGGAGGCTACACCTTC. Its protein is CASSQDPGFVGGYTF. Full variable domain (remainder filled in from reference TRBV3-1 and TRBJ1-2): DTAVSQTPKYLVTQMGNDKSIKCEQNLGHDTMYWYKQDSKKFLKIMFSYNNKELIINETVPNRFSPKSPDKAHLNLHINSLELGDSAVYFCASSQDPGFVGGYTFGSGTRLTVV.